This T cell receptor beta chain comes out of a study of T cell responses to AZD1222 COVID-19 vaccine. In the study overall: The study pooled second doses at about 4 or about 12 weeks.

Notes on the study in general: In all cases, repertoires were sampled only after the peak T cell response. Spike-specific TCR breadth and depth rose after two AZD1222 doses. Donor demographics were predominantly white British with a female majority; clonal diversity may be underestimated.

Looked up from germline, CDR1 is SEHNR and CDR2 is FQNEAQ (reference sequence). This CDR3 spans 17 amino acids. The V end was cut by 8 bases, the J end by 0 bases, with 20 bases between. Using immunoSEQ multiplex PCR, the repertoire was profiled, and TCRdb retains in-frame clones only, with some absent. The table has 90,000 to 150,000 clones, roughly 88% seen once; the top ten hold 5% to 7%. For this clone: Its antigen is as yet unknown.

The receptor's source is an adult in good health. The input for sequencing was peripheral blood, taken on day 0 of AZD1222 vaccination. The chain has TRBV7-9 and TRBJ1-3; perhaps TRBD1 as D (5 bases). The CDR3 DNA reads TGTGCCAGCCGAACCGGGGGGGTTACTAGCTCTGGAAACACCATATATTTT. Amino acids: CASRTGGVTSSGNTIYF.